This T cell receptor (beta chain) emerged from a study of blood T cell repertoires in COVID-19. In the study overall: In each case, the material was cDNA or gDNA derived from T cells, B-cell-depleted T cells, or PBMCs.

Using immunoSEQ multiplex PCR, the repertoire was profiled, and TCRdb retains in-frame clones only, with some absent. The sample lists more than 250,000 clones; roughly 88% were seen once. V lost 1 base, J lost 5 bases, and 11 bases stayed unmatched. CDR1 and CDR2 (germline): LGHDT, YNNKEL (reference sequence). CDR3 length: 16 residues. Patients in Seattle were enrolled during active infection, then followed longitudinally. The V and J genes are TRBV3-1 (or the pseudogene TRBV3-2) and TRBJ2-7; 7 nucleotides line up with TRBD2. Sequencing input: peripheral blood. The sequence was obtained from a woman in her twenties or thirties with COVID-19, enrolled during active disease. CDR3 sequence: CASSQGSLGGFHEQYF. The DNA for the CDR3 is TGTGCCAGCAGCCAAGGCTCCTTGGGGGGGTTCCACGAGCAGTACTTC.